The 13 T cell receptor beta chains below all came from one sample that was sequenced in a study of T cell repertoires in cytomegalovirus infection. One entry per CDR3 protein, called by TCRdb with MiXCR from the reads. The sample holds about 740,000 distinct CDR3 sequences; 35% are singletons and the top ten take around 2.8%. Sequenced sample: PBMCs. These receptor sequences come from a human donor in good health (CMV status not recorded). Some clones in this sample may be carry-over from other donors' samples.

The genes are TRBV28 and TRBJ2-5; 10 bases are shared with TRBD1. V shed 10 bases, J shed 5 bases, and the junction held 13 bases outside the gene matches. Per the germline V gene, CDR1 is MDHEN and CDR2 is SYDVKM. CDR3 length equals 15 residues. CDR3 nucleotides: TGTGCCACCAGGATCAGACAGGGGGCGCGGGAGACCCAGTACTTC. It translates to CATRIRQGARETQYF.

The gene calls are TRBV9 and TRBJ2-1; TRBD2 matches 13 bases. Germline loops: CDR1 SGDLS, CDR2 YYNGEE. The CDR3 runs to 18 residues. Losses at the gene ends were 4 bases for V and 8 bases for J; bases not matched to a gene: 15. CDR3 DNA: TGTGCCAGCAGCCCCCATTCGAGGACTAGCGGGAGCGGCGATGAGCAGTTCTTC. It translates to CASSPHSRTSGSGDEQFF.

This clonotype has ten or more counts. The chain uses TRBV12-3 or TRBV12-4 and TRBJ2-5; D perhaps matches TRBD1 (5 bases). The length of the CDR3 is 14 residues. Trimming took off 3 bases at V and 2 bases at J, with 10 bases between the two ends. CDR3 in DNA: TGTGCCAGCAGTTTTGCAGGGCTACAAGAGACCCAGTACTTC. It specifies CASSFAGLQETQYF.

This rearrangement joins TRBV7-6 to TRBJ2-5, with 8 bases matching TRBD1. The germline V gene has CDR1 SGHVS and CDR2 FNYEAQ. Trimming at V came to 3 bases and at J to 5 bases, leaving 2 bases not matched to a gene. The CDR3 sequence is 13 residues long. CDR3 sequence (DNA): TGTGCCAGCAGCTTGGACAGGGTGGAGACCCAGTACTTC. It codes for CASSLDRVETQYF.

The CDR3 bases are TGTGCCAGTAGTATCCTGGGACTAGCTGTTAATGAGCAGTTCTTC. Its translation is CASSILGLAVNEQFF. The chain recombines TRBV19 with TRBJ2-1; 9 bases fit TRBD2. CDR1 and CDR2 from the germline V gene are LNHDA and SQIVND (reference sequence). V shed 3 bases, J shed 7 bases, and the junction held 7 bases outside the gene matches. This CDR3 is 15 amino acids long.

The V call is TRBV6-5, the J call TRBJ1-5; 8 positions match TRBD1. This CDR3 is 14 amino acids long. Unmatched junction bases numbered 4, after V lost 4 bases and J lost 5 bases. Per germline, CDR1 MNHEY and CDR2 SVGAGI. The CDR3 region is CASSFTGGDQPQHF. The CDR3 nucleotides are TGTGCCAGCAGTTTTACAGGGGGGGATCAGCCCCAGCATTTT.

This clonotype was recorded a few times. The V call is TRBV5-4, the J call TRBJ1-2, with D perhaps matching TRBD1 (6 bases). Germline assignment: CDR1 SGHNT and CDR2 YYREEE (reference sequence). V shed 0 bases and J shed 14 bases, with 17 bases lying between them. The CDR3 is made up of 13 amino acids. CDR3 sequence: CASSLEGGAEWTF. CDR3 DNA sequence: TGTGCCAGCAGCTTGGAGGGGGGCGCGGAGTGGACCTTC.

This clonotype has more than one count but fewer than ten. The chain has TRBV7-8 and TRBJ1-5, with D unresolved. This CDR3 has 15 amino acids. Per germline, CDR1 SGHVS and CDR2 FQNEAQ. Trimming removed 0 bases from V and 1 base from J, with 7 bases in between. As DNA, the CDR3 is TGTGCCAGCAGCTTAGCTTTCCGGAGCAATCAGCCCCAGCATTTT. Translating gives CASSLAFRSNQPQHF.

About this clonotype: One base away lies a much larger clone, so this may be a sequencing read error. The V gene is TRBV28, the J gene TRBJ2-5; the match to TRBD2 covers 9 bases. This CDR3 comprises 13 residues. CDR1 is MDHEN and CDR2 is SYDVKM in the germline V gene. The CDR3 DNA is TGTGCCAGCAGGGGACTAGCAGAAGATACCCAGTACTTC. Protein product: CASRGLAEDTQYF.

The J gene is TRBJ1-5, the V gene TRBV6-6, with 9 bases lining up with TRBD1. Germline assignment: CDR1 MNHNY and CDR2 SVGAGI (reference sequence). V shed 7 bases, J shed 5 bases, and the junction held 6 bases outside the gene matches. The CDR3 totals 14 residues. The DNA of the CDR3 is TGTGCCAGCATTGACAGGGGGTACTATCAGCCCCAGCATTTT. Translated: CASIDRGYYQPQHF.

Remarks on this clonotype: A read error may be the cause here, since a much bigger clone is one base away. The chain couples TRBV7-2 to TRBJ2-7; either TRBD1 or TRBD2 may fit D (5 bases each). The germline V and J ends were trimmed by 8 bases and 3 bases, with 17 bases remaining between them. This CDR3 has 14 residues. Germline assignment: CDR1 SGHTA and CDR2 FQGNSA. The CDR3 nucleotides read TGTGCCAGCCGCCCAGTGGGGGTTGACTACGAGCAGTACTTC. The encoded protein is CASRPVGVDYEQYF. The full variable domain, with the rest looked up from reference TRBV7-2 and TRBJ2-7, is GAGVSQSPSNKVTEKGKDVELRCDPISGHTALYWYRQSLGQGLEFLIYFQGNSAPDKSGLPSDRFSAERTGGSVSTLTIQRTQQEDSAVYLCASRPVGVDYEQYFGPGTRLTVT.

In this sample, this clonotype turned up many times. The rearrangement links TRBV7-2 to TRBJ1-1; 8 bases are a match to TRBD1. This CDR3 region has 14 residues. CDR1 and CDR2 from the germline V gene are SGHTA and FQGNSA. V gave up 5 bases and J gave up 1 base; unmatched junction bases: 3. The CDR3 region has the DNA TGTGCCAGCAGCCCTCAGGGGGCGAACACTGAAGCTTTCTTT. Protein product: CASSPQGANTEAFF.

The chain uses TRBV6-5 and TRBJ1-1; TRBD1 aligns across 8 bases. Germline-derived CDR1 and CDR2 are MNHEY and SVGAGI. After removal of 2 bases from V and 10 bases from J, the junction contained 3 bases not matched to a gene. The CDR3 is 12 residues long. CDR3 bases: TGTGCCAGCAGTTACGGGACAGGATTAGCTTTCTTT. The encoded protein is CASSYGTGLAFF.